These 18 T cell receptor beta chains came from one sample sequenced in a study of radiotherapy plus CTLA-4 blockade in lung cancer. The data were produced by immunoSEQ multiplex PCR, yet TCRdb's version contains in-frame clones alone and is incomplete. The table lists tens of thousands of clones, 84% of them singletons. The sample was peripheral blood, taken from a patient treated with radiotherapy plus ipilimumab. These receptors were collected from a human donor with non-small cell lung cancer whose response to radiotherapy plus ipilimumab could not be evaluated.

This clone was counted between two and nine times. V and J are TRBV7-8 and TRBJ2-3, with D uncertain. The CDR3 is 15 residues long. V lost 3 bases and J lost 2, with 12 bases in between. Germline CDR1 and CDR2: SGHVS and FQNEAQ. CDR3 protein: CASSFRRGATDTQYF. The DNA of the CDR3 is TGTGCCAGCAGCTTCCGGCGAGGAGCCACAGATACGCAGTATTTT. Full variable domain (missing parts from reference TRBV7-8 and TRBJ2-3): GAGVSQSPRYKVAKRGQDVALRCDPISGHVSLFWYQQALGQGPEFLTYFQNEAQLDKSGLPSDRFFAERPEGSVSTLKIQRTQQEDSAVYLCASSFRRGATDTQYFGPGTRLTVL.

The chain links TRBV28 to TRBJ2-3; the D is unclear. This CDR3 spans 14 amino acids. V was clipped by 4 bases and J by 9 bases, with 17 bases between them. CDR1 and CDR2 from the germline V gene are MDHEN and SYDVKM. Here the CDR3 DNA reads TGTGCCAGCAGTTGGCTGCCCACATCCCTCACGCAGTATTTT. Translating gives CASSWLPTSLTQYF.

This chain joins TRBV11-2 and TRBJ2-1; TRBD2 agrees at 10 bases. Looked up from germline, CDR1 is SGHAT and CDR2 is FQNNGV. The CDR3 runs 18 residues. V shed 5 bases, J shed 6 bases, and the junction held 16 bases outside the gene matches. The CDR3 DNA reads TGTGCCAGCAGCCATAACAAAATTGGGACTAGCGCAACCAATGAGCAGTTCTTC. It yields the protein CASSHNKIGTSATNEQFF.

This clone was detected a few times. The J gene is TRBJ1-3, the V gene TRBV30; 8 bases line up with TRBD1. The V and J ends lost 2 bases and 0 bases, in that order; junction bases with no gene match: 18. The CDR3 consists of 20 residues. Germline V gene sequence: CDR1 GTSNPN, CDR2 SVGIG (reference sequence). CDR3 nucleotide sequence: TGTGCCTGGAGTTACTTAAGGCGCGGACAGGGCGCTACCTCTGGAAACACCATATATTTT. Translated: CAWSYLRRGQGATSGNTIYF.

The chain is built from TRBV7-2 and TRBJ2-7; TRBD1 matches 9 bases. Germline V gene data show CDR1 as SGHTA and CDR2 as FQGNSA. This CDR3 comprises 19 residues. Trimming cost V 1 base and J 1 base; bases outside gene matches: 14. The DNA of the CDR3 is TGTGCCAGCAGCTTAGGACAACCTACAGGGGGCGCAGAGTCCTACGAGCAGTACTTC. Its protein is CASSLGQPTGGAESYEQYF.

The table lists this clone with a few counts. This chain joins TRBV7-2 and TRBJ2-5; TRBD2 agrees at 7 bases. The germline V gene encodes CDR1 SGHTA and CDR2 FQGNSA. This CDR3 contains 13 residues. J lost 2 bases, V lost 3 bases, and 0 bases had no gene match. For the CDR3, the DNA is TGTGCCAGCAGCTTCGGGGGGCAAGAGACCCAGTACTTC. This encodes CASSFGGQETQYF.

The J gene is TRBJ2-6, the V gene TRBV2; D is unclear. V was pared by 5 bases and J by 0 bases, with 8 bases between. There are 15 residues in the CDR3. CDR1 is SNHLY, CDR2 FYNNEI, per germline. The CDR3 region is CASSKRSSGANVLTF. The CDR3 DNA is TGTGCCAGCAGTAAAAGGAGCTCTGGGGCCAACGTCCTGACTTTC. The full variable domain, in which reference TRBV2 and TRBJ2-6 provide the parts outside the CDR3, is EPEVTQTPSHQVTQMGQEVILRCVPISNHLYFYWYRQILGQKVEFLVSFYNNEISEKSEIFDDQFSVERPDGSNFTLKIRSTKLEDSAMYFCASSKRSSGANVLTFGAGSRLTVL.

The CDR3 protein is CASSEGLYNEQFF. DNA of the CDR3: TGTGCCAGCAGTGAGGGACTTTACAATGAGCAGTTCTTC. The V and J genes are TRBV6-5 and TRBJ2-1; the D gene is possibly TRBD2 (6 bases). The CDR3 covers 13 residues. V was clipped by 5 bases and J by 4 bases, with 9 bases between them. Germline CDR1 is MNHEY and CDR2 is SVGAGI.

This sequence joins TRBV7-9 and TRBJ2-3; the D is unclear. V gave up 0 bases and J gave up 2 bases, with 12 bases separating them. This CDR3 spans 16 amino acids. CDR1 and CDR2 (germline): SEHNR, FQNEAQ (reference sequence). This CDR3 is CASSLASGLNTDTQYF. In nucleotides, the CDR3 is TGTGCCAGCAGCTTAGCCTCGGGTCTTAACACAGATACGCAGTATTTT.

The genes are TRBV10-1 and TRBJ1-5; D gene ambiguous. Germline CDR1 WNHNN, CDR2 SYGVQD (reference sequence). Trimming shortened V by 4 bases and J by 9 bases, and 7 bases separated the two germline ends. This CDR3 comprises 11 residues. CDR3 sequence reads: CASSGEGPQHF. In nucleotides, the CDR3 is TGCGCCAGCAGTGGGGAGGGGCCCCAGCATTTT.

The V call is TRBV7-2, the J call TRBJ2-1; 8 bases line up with TRBD1. Trimming at V came to 4 bases and at J to 1 base, leaving 3 bases not matched to a gene. Germline V gene lookup returns CDR1 SGHTA and CDR2 FQGNSA. This CDR3 comprises 15 residues. The CDR3 is CASSSRQGSYNEQFF. The CDR3 bases are TGTGCCAGCAGCTCAAGACAGGGGTCCTACAATGAGCAGTTCTTC.

As concerns this clone: This CDR3 is also generated by other DNA sequences in the sample. The CDR3 protein is CAISRDSNYGYTF. The CDR3 DNA reads as TGTGCCATCAGTCGGGACTCTAACTATGGCTACACCTTC. V usage is TRBV10-3 and J usage is TRBJ1-2, with D perhaps TRBD1 (5 bases). The CDR3 runs to 13 residues. Germline lookup yields CDR1 ENHRY and CDR2 SYGVKD. Trimming removed 5 bases at V and 0 bases at J, with 7 bases between.

This chain connects TRBV7-8 to TRBJ2-7; TRBD2 aligns across 9 bases. Germline CDR1 and CDR2: SGHVS and FQNEAQ. There are 15 residues in the CDR3. V shed 1 base, J shed 7 bases, and the junction held 8 bases outside the gene matches. The chain's CDR3 is CASSLVMGLAEEQYF. The CDR3 coding sequence is TGTGCCAGCAGCTTAGTTATGGGACTAGCTGAAGAGCAGTACTTC. Full variable domain (remainder filled in from reference TRBV7-8 and TRBJ2-7): GAGVSQSPRYKVAKRGQDVALRCDPISGHVSLFWYQQALGQGPEFLTYFQNEAQLDKSGLPSDRFFAERPEGSVSTLKIQRTQQEDSAVYLCASSLVMGLAEEQYFGPGTRLTVT.

The rearrangement links TRBV27 to TRBJ2-3; tentatively, D is TRBD2 (5 bases). The CDR3 runs 14 residues. Trimming left V 8 bases short and J 4 bases short, with 16 bases between. CDR1 and CDR2 (germline): MNHEY, SMNVEV (reference sequence). The CDR3 reads CASAGEYGSDTQYF. Written as DNA, the CDR3 is TGTGCCAGCGCCGGGGAGTATGGTTCAGATACGCAGTATTTT.

The rearrangement uses TRBV5-1 and TRBJ1-1; 9 nucleotides agree with TRBD1. CDR1 is SGHRS, CDR2 YFSETQ, per germline. The trim removed 4 bases at V and 8 bases at J, leaving 3 bases unmatched. The CDR3 is 12 residues long. CDR3 residues: CASSPGTGEAFF. The CDR3 nucleotides read TGCGCCAGCAGCCCGGGGACAGGGGAAGCTTTCTTT. The variable domain in full, with the rest retrieved from reference TRBV5-1 and TRBJ1-1, is KAGVTQTPRYLIKTRGQQVTLSCSPISGHRSVSWYQQTPGQGLQFLFEYFSETQRNKGNFPGRFSGRQFSNSRSEMNVSTLELGDSALYLCASSPGTGEAFFGQGTRLTVV.

The V and J genes are TRBV4-2 and TRBJ2-1; the D gene is possibly TRBD2 (6 bases). V lost 0 bases and J lost 7, with 13 bases in between. This CDR3 spans 15 amino acids. The germline V gene encodes CDR1 LGHNA and CDR2 YNFKEQ. The DNA for the CDR3 is TGTGCCAGCAGCCAAGATCTCCTAGCGCAAAATGAGCAGTTCTTC. It codes for CASSQDLLAQNEQFF.

The chain recombines TRBV7-2 with TRBJ1-6, with D maybe TRBD1 (5 bases). CDR1 and CDR2 from the germline V gene are SGHTA and FQGNSA. This CDR3 has 17 residues. The V and J ends lost 5 bases and 4 bases respectively, with 18 bases between them. This CDR3 is CASSPHTGFPYNSPLHF. In DNA, the CDR3 is TGTGCCAGCAGCCCACACACAGGCTTTCCATATAATTCACCCCTCCACTTT.

This rearrangement joins TRBV5-6 to TRBJ2-5; 8 nucleotides agree with TRBD2. The V and J ends lost 4 bases and 2 bases, in that order; junction bases with no gene match: 7. Germline values: CDR1 SGHDT, CDR2 YYEEEE. The CDR3 is made up of 15 amino acids. DNA for the CDR3: TGTGCCAGCAGCCCCGGGGGGGGGCTTCAAGAGACCCAGTACTTC. Amino acids: CASSPGGGLQETQYF.